This TCR beta chain is from a study of CD8+CD57+ T cells in acquired aplastic anemia. Turning to the study itself: Average DNA yield from sorted CD4+ and CD8+ cells was 3.2 ug. The study obtained 9.5 million to 12 million reads on average for CD4+ cells from healthy donors.

Germline values: CDR1 SQVTM, CDR2 ANQGSEA. The CDR3 spans 13 residues. The V segment lost 7 bases and the J segment 4 bases; nucleotides outside the gene matches: 6. Study-wide results and limits: Any difference that existed in CD8+ Simpson's diversity between patients and controls was not significant.

Comment on this clonotype: What it binds is not known.

TCR beta VDJ and CDR3 profiles were obtained from a genomic DNA template. TCRdb processed the reads anew with MiXCR; each CDR3 protein has one entry. The sample shows 150,000 to 200,000 distinct CDR3 sequences, approximately 40% of them seen only once. Source material: sorted CD4+, CD8+, or CD8+CD57+ T cells (not recorded which) from PBMCs. The clonotype comes from a human donor in good health. The chain combines TRBV29-1 with TRBJ1-4; TRBD1 aligns across 7 bases. In nucleotides, the CDR3 is TGCAGCGCGTCGGGACAGATTAATGAAAAACTGTTTTTT. It specifies CSASGQINEKLFF.